The 20 T cell receptor beta chains listed next were all sequenced from one sample in a study of shared clonotypes between healthy human individuals (dated by TCRdb to 2018 to 2021). Receptor libraries were prepared by the immunoSEQ multiplex PCR assay. This immuneACCESS table, as held by TCRdb, lists in-frame sequences with V and J called but not all clones. Of the missing ones, under half trace to an unresolved V gene in checked studies; the others have no known cause. The sample records 2,500,000 or so clones, more than 90% of which are singletons. The top ten clones comprise 0.14% of the sample. Sequenced input: naive CD4+ T cells sorted from blood. The cell subset or site label, read with the paper, signifies: CD45RA+ positively selected. The receptors stem from a man between 18 and 29 years old in good health.

The CDR3 loop is CASSYRDSSYSPLHF. CDR3 sequence (DNA): TGTGCCAGCAGTTACCGGGACTCCTCATATTCACCCCTCCACTTT. The chain recombines TRBV6-5 with TRBJ1-6; D is possibly TRBD1 (5 bases). V was trimmed by 2 bases and J by 8 bases, leaving 13 bases between them. This CDR3 comprises 15 residues. Germline CDR1 is MNHEY and CDR2 is SVGAGI.

This clone was detected a few times. The chain couples TRBV30 to TRBJ1-4; a weak D match, TRBD1 (6 bases). V lost 2 bases to trimming and J lost 8 bases, with 15 bases between them. The CDR3 sequence is 14 residues long. CDR1 and CDR2 from the germline V gene are GTSNPN and SVGIG (reference sequence). The CDR3 nucleotides are TGTGCCTGGAGTCAAGGGGGATTGGAAGAAAAACTGTTTTTT. Its protein product is CAWSQGGLEEKLFF.

With respect to this clone: Relative to the germline gene, one junction end is altered; a read error may explain this. This chain joins TRBV11-2 and TRBJ2-7; 8 bases match TRBD2. The CDR3 is 14 amino acids. CDR1 and CDR2 from the germline V gene are SGHAT and FQNNGV. In DNA form, the CDR3 reads TGTGCCAGCAGCATAGAGCGGGGGTCCTACGAGCAGTACTTC. Amino acids: CASSIERGSYEQYF. Full variable domain (remainder filled in from reference TRBV11-2 and TRBJ2-7): EAGVAQSPRYKIIEKRQSVAFWCNPISGHATLYWYQQILGQGPKLLIQFQNNGVVDDSQLPKDRFSAERLKGVDSTLKIQPAKLEDSAVYLCASSIERGSYEQYFGPGTRLTVT.

The rearrangement uses TRBV6-6 and TRBJ2-2, with 8 bases matching TRBD1. J lost 4 bases, V lost 5 bases, and 9 bases had no gene match. The CDR3 loop spans 16 amino acids. CDR1 is MNHNY and CDR2 is SVGAGI in the germline V gene (reference sequence). CDR3 DNA sequence: TGTGCCAGCAGTCCCGGGACAGGAGGATTCACCGGGGAGCTGTTTTTT. This gives the protein CASSPGTGGFTGELFF.

The chain links TRBV6-5 to TRBJ2-3, with 9 bases that match TRBD1. The junction had 3 bases not matched to a gene; V was cut back by 4 bases and J by 7 bases. This CDR3 region has 13 residues. CDR1 and CDR2 from the germline V gene are MNHEY and SVGAGI. CDR3 loop: CASSSDRGNTQYF. For the CDR3, the DNA is TGTGCCAGCAGTTCCGACAGGGGGAATACGCAGTATTTT.

This rearrangement joins TRBV7-9 to TRBJ1-3; 7 bases are a match to TRBD1. V trimming: 7 bases; J trimming: 0 bases; junction bases outside the gene matches: 9. Germline V gene sequence: CDR1 SEHNR, CDR2 FQNEAQ (reference sequence). CDR3 length equals 16 residues. Here the CDR3 reads CASTGDSNNSGNTIYF. The CDR3 nucleotides are TGTGCCAGCACCGGGGACAGTAATAACTCTGGAAACACCATATATTTT.

The chain couples TRBV7-2 to TRBJ2-1; D is possibly TRBD2 (6 bases). Germline V CDR1 and CDR2: SGHTA, FQGNSA. The CDR3 runs to 15 residues. V was shortened by 2 bases and J by 8 bases, with 16 bases between the two germline ends. The CDR3 nucleotides read TGTGCCAGCAGCTTAAACGCGCTAGCGAGGGATGAGCAGTTCTTC. This codes for CASSLNALARDEQFF.

The V gene is TRBV7-2, the J gene TRBJ2-7, with D uncertain. Trimming pared 1 base from V and 3 bases from J, leaving 7 bases between. Germline CDR1 reads SGHTA; CDR2 reads FQGNSA. The CDR3 sequence is 13 residues long. CDR3 loop: CASSLEMNYEQYF. CDR3 nucleotide sequence: TGTGCCAGCAGCTTAGAGATGAACTACGAGCAGTACTTC. Complete variable domain (other parts from reference TRBV7-2 and TRBJ2-7): GAGVSQSPSNKVTEKGKDVELRCDPISGHTALYWYRQSLGQGLEFLIYFQGNSAPDKSGLPSDRFSAERTGGSVSTLTIQRTQQEDSAVYLCASSLEMNYEQYFGPGTRLTVT.

This chain connects TRBV27 to TRBJ2-7; D not certain. Deletions cut 6 bases from V and 2 bases from J, with 11 bases between. Germline-derived CDR1 and CDR2 are MNHEY and SMNVEV (reference sequence). The CDR3 is made up of 13 amino acids. The CDR3 coding sequence is TGTGCCAGCAGCGCTACAGTGGCCTACGAGCAGTACTTC. Encoded protein: CASSATVAYEQYF.

V gene TRBV6-1 combines with J gene TRBJ2-7; 9 positions agree with TRBD1. Germline-derived CDR1 and CDR2 are MNHNS and SASEGT. V trimming: 11 bases; J trimming: 3 bases; junction bases outside the gene matches: 11. The CDR3 has 14 residues. CDR3 in DNA: TGTGCCGCCGGGAGTGGGACAGGGTTCTACGAGCAGTACTTC. Translated, it gives CAAGSGTGFYEQYF.

V and J are TRBV6-5 and TRBJ2-5; 9 bases align to TRBD1. Losses at the gene ends were 5 bases for V and 5 bases for J; bases not matched to a gene: 9. In germline, CDR1 is MNHEY, CDR2 SVGAGI. The length of the CDR3 is 15 residues. The CDR3 nucleotides read TGTGCCAGCAGTCCTCCCGGGACAGGGTTGGAGACCCAGTACTTC. Protein sequence: CASSPPGTGLETQYF.

The V gene is TRBV19, the J gene TRBJ1-2, with TRBD1 matching 9 bases. Germline-derived CDR1 and CDR2 are LNHDA and SQIVND (reference sequence). CDR3 length equals 16 residues. Trimming cost V 2 bases and J 6 bases; bases outside gene matches: 10. CDR3 coding DNA: TGTGCCAGTAGTATATACGTTTCGGGGACAGGGAATGGCTACACCTTC. This encodes CASSIYVSGTGNGYTF. The whole variable domain, filled in from reference TRBV19 and TRBJ1-2, reads DGGITQSPKYLFRKEGQNVTLSCEQNLNHDAMYWYRQDPGQGLRLIYYSQIVNDFQKGDIAEGYSVSREKKESFPLTVTSAQKNPTAFYLCASSIYVSGTGNGYTFGSGTRLTVV.

The chain is built from TRBV6-1 and TRBJ1-2; D remains ambiguous. The germline V and J ends were trimmed by 6 bases and 5 bases, with 10 bases remaining between them. The CDR3 loop spans 12 amino acids. From germline, CDR1 is MNHNS and CDR2 SASEGT. The CDR3 loop is CASRLVSYGYTF. Written as DNA, the CDR3 is TGTGCCAGCAGGCTCGTAAGTTATGGCTACACCTTC.

J is TRBJ2-7 and V is TRBV5-3, with 10 bases identical to TRBD2. TRBV5-3 is noted as an ORF with a role that remains uncertain. CDR3 size: 15 residues. V lost 4 bases, J lost 1 base, and 5 bases stayed unmatched. DNA for the CDR3: TGTGCCAGAAGCCGGACTAGCGGAGGATCCTACGAGCAGTACTTC. Its protein product is CARSRTSGGSYEQYF.

The chain joins TRBV7-2 to TRBJ2-5; 11 positions agree with TRBD2. The CDR3 consists of 17 residues. Unmatched junction bases numbered 12, after V lost 4 bases and J lost 5 bases. CDR1 and CDR2 from the germline V gene are SGHTA and FQGNSA. The CDR3 region is CASSSDIAGGPTETQYF. Here the CDR3 DNA reads TGTGCCAGCAGCTCCGATATAGCGGGAGGGCCGACGGAGACCCAGTACTTC.

The chain links TRBV11-2 to TRBJ2-1; TRBD2 matches at 7 bases. The germline V gene encodes CDR1 SGHAT and CDR2 FQNNGV. There are 16 residues in the CDR3. The ends lost 5 bases at V and 0 bases at J; junction bases unmatched: 7. The CDR3 loop reads CASSPSSSGSYNEQFF. CDR3 bases: TGTGCCAGCAGCCCGAGTTCTAGCGGCTCCTACAATGAGCAGTTCTTC.

The V and J genes are TRBV7-2 and TRBJ2-1; D is unresolved. Germline values: CDR1 SGHTA, CDR2 FQGNSA. The CDR3 loop spans 13 amino acids. V shed 2 bases and J shed 7 bases, with 9 bases lying between them. For the CDR3, the DNA is TGTGCCAGCAGCTTACGAGGTGATAATGAGCAGTTCTTC. Translation gives CASSLRGDNEQFF. The full variable domain, completed using reference TRBV7-2 and TRBJ2-1, is GAGVSQSPSNKVTEKGKDVELRCDPISGHTALYWYRQSLGQGLEFLIYFQGNSAPDKSGLPSDRFSAERTGGSVSTLTIQRTQQEDSAVYLCASSLRGDNEQFFGPGTRLTVL.

The chain joins TRBV7-8 to TRBJ2-5; 9 bases match TRBD2. Germline values: CDR1 SGHVS, CDR2 FQNEAQ. The V and J ends lost 6 bases and 6 bases, in that order; junction bases with no gene match: 14. This CDR3 comprises 16 residues. The CDR3 reads CASSVGTGTSLKTQYF. The CDR3 nucleotides are TGTGCCAGCAGTGTCGGGACGGGGACTAGCCTAAAGACCCAGTACTTC. Full variable domain (missing parts from reference TRBV7-8 and TRBJ2-5): GAGVSQSPRYKVAKRGQDVALRCDPISGHVSLFWYQQALGQGPEFLTYFQNEAQLDKSGLPSDRFFAERPEGSVSTLKIQRTQQEDSAVYLCASSVGTGTSLKTQYFGPGTRLLVL.

This chain links TRBV28 with TRBJ2-3; a weak D match, TRBD1 (5 bases). With 2 bases removed from V and 1 base from J, the gap between germline ends came to 10 bases. CDR3 length: 15 amino acids. Germline V CDR1 and CDR2: MDHEN, SYDVKM. In DNA form, the CDR3 reads TGTGCCAGCAGTTTACTGGGGCCGGGCACAGATACGCAGTATTTT. It is translated as CASSLLGPGTDTQYF.

V gene TRBV14 combines with J gene TRBJ2-5; the match to TRBD2 covers 12 bases. Germline values: CDR1 SGHDN, CDR2 FVKESK. J was trimmed by 2 bases and V by 4 bases; bases with no gene match: 8. The CDR3 is 17 residues long. The CDR3 nucleotides are TGTGCCAGCAGCCCCCTAGCGGGGGGGCGTCGGCAAGAGACCCAGTACTTC. It yields the protein CASSPLAGGRRQETQYF. The complete variable domain, with remaining parts taken from reference TRBV14 and TRBJ2-5, reads EAGVTQFPSHSVIEKGQTVTLRCDPISGHDNLYWYRRVMGKEIKFLLHFVKESKQDESGMPNNRFLAERTGGTYSTLKVQPAELEDSGVYFCASSPLAGGRRQETQYFGPGTRLLVL.